These T cell receptor beta chains were read from a single sample in a study of human T cells and chemical hapten exposure. MiXCR, run by TCRdb on the RACE reads, gives a single entry per CDR3 protein. The sample has some 90,000 distinct CDR3 sequences, around 8.8% seen once. The sample was whole blood, taken in connection with sensitization to the hapten diphenylcyclopropenone (DPC). All receptors come from a man aged 35 to 55 with alopecia areata. Some clones in this sample may be carry-over from other donors' samples. CDR3s leave out the opening cysteine and the closing phenylalanine or tryptophan. Fields, in order: V gene, CDR3 length, J gene, CDR3 protein.

v_call: TRBV24-1; cdr3_length: 13; j_call: TRBJ2-5; cdr3_aa: ATSPGTSVQETQY
v_call: TRBV9; cdr3_length: 14; j_call: TRBJ1-6; cdr3_aa: ASSGPYETVNSPLH
v_call: TRBV4-2; cdr3_length: 15; j_call: TRBJ2-5; cdr3_aa: ASSQDLAGGPRETQY
v_call: TRBV5-1; cdr3_length: 13; j_call: TRBJ1-4; cdr3_aa: ASSLAGTAQGELF
v_call: TRBV10-3; cdr3_length: 10; j_call: TRBJ2-3; cdr3_aa: AISESVDTQY
v_call: TRBV29-1; cdr3_length: 10; j_call: TRBJ2-5; cdr3_aa: SVRNLQETQY
v_call: TRBV7-6; cdr3_length: 15; j_call: TRBJ2-5; cdr3_aa: ASSESPWARSGETQY
v_call: TRBV3-1; cdr3_length: 14; j_call: TRBJ2-7; cdr3_aa: ASSPGLAGGTYEQY
v_call: TRBV28; cdr3_length: 11; j_call: TRBJ1-6; cdr3_aa: ASSLKLNSPLH
v_call: TRBV24-1; cdr3_length: 14; j_call: TRBJ2-1; cdr3_aa: ATSDYGTASYNEQF
v_call: TRBV18; cdr3_length: 17; j_call: TRBJ2-5; cdr3_aa: ASSPPGSWTSGRAETQY
v_call: TRBV6-5; cdr3_length: 13; j_call: TRBJ2-5; cdr3_aa: ASIISGRDQETQY
v_call: TRBV7-2; cdr3_length: 12; j_call: TRBJ1-4; cdr3_aa: ASSSPYSGEKLF
v_call: TRBV5-5; cdr3_length: 13; j_call: TRBJ2-3; cdr3_aa: ASSQGAGDTDTQY
v_call: TRBV6-5; cdr3_length: 10; j_call: TRBJ2-2; cdr3_aa: ASTGSTGELF
v_call: TRBV2; cdr3_length: 12; j_call: TRBJ1-4; cdr3_aa: ASRDRETNEKLF
v_call: TRBV11-1; cdr3_length: 11; j_call: TRBJ2-4; cdr3_aa: ASSSGTENIQY
v_call: TRBV4-3; cdr3_length: 14; j_call: TRBJ2-3; cdr3_aa: ASSQDDAGGTDTQY
v_call: TRBV30; cdr3_length: 9; j_call: TRBJ2-3; cdr3_aa: AWSSGDTQY
v_call: TRBV9; cdr3_length: 12; j_call: TRBJ2-3; cdr3_aa: ASSEGERTDTQY
v_call: TRBV15; cdr3_length: 12; j_call: TRBJ1-5; cdr3_aa: ATSRAGGNQPQH
v_call: TRBV20-1; cdr3_length: 12; j_call: TRBJ2-3; cdr3_aa: SARGASGTDTQY
v_call: TRBV7-2; cdr3_length: 12; j_call: TRBJ1-5; cdr3_aa: ASSPNGGYQPQH
v_call: TRBV20-1; cdr3_length: 11; j_call: TRBJ2-1; cdr3_aa: RSPGQGYNEQF
v_call: TRBV14; cdr3_length: 11; j_call: TRBJ2-1; cdr3_aa: ASSPIEPSEQF
v_call: TRBV7-2; cdr3_length: 12; j_call: TRBJ2-1; cdr3_aa: ASSRRWGINEQF
v_call: TRBV5-6; cdr3_length: 14; j_call: TRBJ1-1; cdr3_aa: ASSLVAPARDTEAF
v_call: TRBV20-1; cdr3_length: 14; j_call: TRBJ2-3; cdr3_aa: SASPPTSGSTDTQY
v_call: TRBV29-1; cdr3_length: 14; j_call: TRBJ1-1; cdr3_aa: SVRSQAWPLNTEAF
v_call: TRBV10-3; cdr3_length: 13; j_call: TRBJ2-3; cdr3_aa: AISASSGRVVTQY
v_call: TRBV14; cdr3_length: 14; j_call: TRBJ2-1; cdr3_aa: ASSPRFQGALGEQF
v_call: TRBV29-1; cdr3_length: 13; j_call: TRBJ2-3; cdr3_aa: SVDRAALSTDTQY
v_call: TRBV3-1; cdr3_length: 15; j_call: TRBJ2-3; cdr3_aa: ASSAQPGTGGADTQY
v_call: TRBV20-1; cdr3_length: 15; j_call: TRBJ1-5; cdr3_aa: SARALISGTVGQPQH
v_call: TRBV11-1; cdr3_length: 13; j_call: TRBJ2-1; cdr3_aa: ASSLTSGKHNEQF
v_call: TRBV9; cdr3_length: 14; j_call: TRBJ2-1; cdr3_aa: ASSVTGSGGLREQF
v_call: TRBV7-8; cdr3_length: 15; j_call: TRBJ2-5; cdr3_aa: ANSLAGLAGGKETQY
v_call: TRBV6-1; cdr3_length: 13; j_call: TRBJ2-3; cdr3_aa: ASSENIARGDTQY
v_call: TRBV19; cdr3_length: 12; j_call: TRBJ2-7; cdr3_aa: ASTTDRGSDEQY
v_call: TRBV11-1; cdr3_length: 14; j_call: TRBJ2-3; cdr3_aa: ASSRYWGRVEDTQY
v_call: TRBV20-1; cdr3_length: 13; j_call: TRBJ2-3; cdr3_aa: SASRLAAAGDTQY